Listed here are 27 T cell receptor beta chains from one sample, sequenced in a study of cytomegalovirus exposure and HLA in healthy donors. PCR was performed using 60 Vbeta and 13 Jbeta primers. Sequenced by immunoSEQ multiplex PCR; TCRdb stores in-frame clones only, minus some. The table shows 55,000 to 70,000 clones, with over 70% occurring only once. The sequenced sample consisted of PBMCs. The receptors derive from a woman aged 40 to 50 in good health and CMV-seronegative.

This clone was counted a single time. V and J are TRBV6-1 and TRBJ1-6; a weak D match, TRBD1 (6 bases). The CDR3 is made up of 17 amino acids. The V end was cut by 2 bases, the J end by 6 bases, with 17 bases between. CDR1 is MNHNS and CDR2 is SASEGT in the germline V gene. The CDR3 region has the DNA TGTGCCAGCAGTGAAACCCTGGGGACACTTCCTAATTCACCCCTCCACTTT. It specifies CASSETLGTLPNSPLHF.

This chain connects TRBV13 to TRBJ2-7; TRBD1 aligns across 8 bases. The CDR3 contains 16 residues. V gave up 5 bases and J gave up 6 bases; unmatched junction bases: 15. Germline lookup yields CDR1 PRHDT and CDR2 FYEKMQ (reference sequence). CDR3 residues: CASSPGQGSTRREQYF. The CDR3 DNA follows: TGTGCCAGCAGCCCTGGACAGGGATCTACCCGACGCGAGCAGTACTTC.

This clone was seen a handful of times. The chain links TRBV11-2 to TRBJ2-7; D gene unclear. V lost 5 bases and J lost 1, with 6 bases in between. Germline CDR1 SGHAT, CDR2 FQNNGV. This CDR3 spans 12 amino acids. The CDR3 DNA reads TGTGCCAGCAGCCTCCCTTCCTACGAGCAGTACTTC. Its protein is CASSLPSYEQYF. Full variable domain (remainder filled in from reference TRBV11-2 and TRBJ2-7): EAGVAQSPRYKIIEKRQSVAFWCNPISGHATLYWYQQILGQGPKLLIQFQNNGVVDDSQLPKDRFSAERLKGVDSTLKIQPAKLEDSAVYLCASSLPSYEQYFGPGTRLTVT.

J is TRBJ2-6 and V is TRBV4-3; 8 bases agree with TRBD2. With 1 base clipped from V and 0 bases from J, the junction kept 8 bases outside the gene matches. CDR3 length: 19 amino acids. Per germline, CDR1 LGHNA and CDR2 YSLEER. DNA for the CDR3: TGCGCCAGCAGCCAAGTGGCAGCGGGAGAAAACTCTGGGGCCAACGTCCTGACTTTC. Protein sequence: CASSQVAAGENSGANVLTF.

The chain couples TRBV28 to TRBJ2-3; TRBD2 might be the D (5 bases). Germline V gene lookup returns CDR1 MDHEN and CDR2 SYDVKM. Trimming cost V 7 bases and J 3 bases, with 17 bases left between them. This CDR3 spans 15 amino acids. The chain's CDR3 is CASTLYGRATDTQYF. The CDR3 DNA follows: TGTGCCAGCACCCTTTACGGGCGGGCAACAGATACGCAGTATTTT.

This chain joins TRBV5-6 and TRBJ2-5, with TRBD1 identical over 7 bases. The germline gives CDR1 SGHDT, CDR2 YYEEEE. J gave up 4 bases and V 3 bases, and 0 bases lay outside the gene matches. The CDR3 extends over 12 amino acids. CDR3 loop: CASSYRGETQYF. The CDR3 nucleotides are TGTGCCAGCAGCTACAGGGGAGAGACCCAGTACTTC.

The genes are TRBV6-6 and TRBJ2-6; TRBD1 matches 9 bases. The CDR3 totals 16 residues. Germline V CDR1 and CDR2: MNHNY, SVGAGI (reference sequence). The V segment lost 7 bases and the J segment 0 bases; nucleotides outside the gene matches: 4. The CDR3 reads CASTGQGLSGANVLTF. CDR3 nucleotide sequence: TGTGCCAGCACCGGACAGGGGCTCTCTGGGGCCAACGTCCTGACTTTC.

The chain uses TRBV10-3 and TRBJ1-1, with a weak D call TRBD1 (6 bases). This CDR3 is 13 amino acids long. The V gene lost 0 bases and the J gene lost 9 bases, with 11 bases spanning the gap. Germline V gene lookup returns CDR1 ENHRY and CDR2 SYGVKD. Written as DNA, the CDR3 is TGTGCCATCAGTGAGTCGAGGCAGGGGAAAGCTTTCTTT. Translating gives CAISESRQGKAFF.

This rearrangement joins TRBV9 to TRBJ2-7, with 8 bases that match TRBD2. The CDR3 extends over 14 amino acids. Germline assignment: CDR1 SGDLS and CDR2 YYNGEE. With V trimmed by 4 bases and J by 3 bases, 6 bases remained unmatched. This CDR3 is CASSTSGTSYEQYF. CDR3 nucleotides: TGTGCCAGCAGCACTAGCGGTACCAGCTACGAGCAGTACTTC.

V gene TRBV6-5 combines with J gene TRBJ2-1; D might be TRBD1 (5 bases). Trimming stripped 2 bases from V and 0 bases from J, with 8 bases between. CDR1 MNHEY and CDR2 SVGAGI come from the germline V gene. This CDR3 comprises 15 residues. The CDR3, as DNA: TGTGCCAGCAGTTACCAGGGCTACTCCTACAATGAGCAGTTCTTC. This sequence encodes CASSYQGYSYNEQFF.

CDR3 protein: CASSPRGTAYSGANVLTF. CDR3 nucleotide sequence: TGTGCCAGCAGCCCCAGGGGGACAGCCTACTCTGGGGCCAACGTCCTGACTTTC. This sequence joins TRBV9 and TRBJ2-6; 7 bases align to TRBD1. CDR3 size: 18 residues. Germline V gives CDR1 SGDLS, CDR2 YYNGEE. Trimming at V came to 4 bases and at J to 0 bases, leaving 10 bases not matched to a gene.

The chain combines TRBV2 with TRBJ1-5; D gene uncertain. The CDR3 runs 17 residues. Trimming left V 0 bases short and J 0 bases short, with 12 bases between. Germline V gene lookup returns CDR1 SNHLY and CDR2 FYNNEI. The CDR3 reads CASSEAEGFYSNQPQHF. The CDR3 DNA reads as TGTGCCAGCAGTGAAGCGGAGGGCTTCTATAGCAATCAGCCCCAGCATTTT.

The CDR3 region has the DNA TGCGCCAGCAGCCAAGATTACGCGTCCTACAATGAGCAGTTCTTC. Its protein product is CASSQDYASYNEQFF. The chain combines TRBV4-3 with TRBJ2-1; D gene uncertain. Per the germline V gene, CDR1 is LGHNA and CDR2 is YSLEER. Trimming cost V 0 bases and J 1 base, with 7 bases left between them. This CDR3 contains 15 residues.

The chain is built from TRBV5-1 and TRBJ2-1, with 15 bases fitting TRBD2. CDR3 length: 17 residues. Germline CDR1 SGHRS, CDR2 YFSETQ. The junction had 2 bases not matched to a gene; V was cut back by 4 bases and J by 0 bases. This CDR3 is CASSTGLAGGSYNEQFF. The CDR3 region has the DNA TGCGCCAGCAGCACGGGACTAGCGGGAGGCTCCTACAATGAGCAGTTCTTC.

This clone was picked up a small number of times. J is TRBJ2-7 and V is TRBV25-1, with D perhaps TRBD1 (6 bases). The germline CDR1 and CDR2 sequences are MGHDK and SYGVNS. Deletions cut 5 bases from V and 3 bases from J, with 17 bases between. This CDR3 spans 15 amino acids. DNA of the CDR3: TGTGCCAGCAGTAAACCCACAGGGAATTTCTACGAGCAGTACTTC. Encoded protein: CASSKPTGNFYEQYF.

This chain uses TRBV29-1 with TRBJ2-7; 13 nucleotides align to TRBD2. Germline assignment: CDR1 SQVTM and CDR2 ANQGSEA. This CDR3 is 15 amino acids long. The ends lost 6 bases at V and 3 bases at J; junction bases unmatched: 8. The chain's CDR3 is CSVRLGTSGDYEQYF. In nucleotides, the CDR3 is TGCAGCGTCAGGCTCGGGACTAGCGGGGACTACGAGCAGTACTTC.

This clone has just one count. The V and J genes are TRBV27 and TRBJ2-7; 9 bases are a match to TRBD2. The CDR3 is 16 amino acids. Trimming removed 6 bases from V and 0 bases from J; junction bases left unmatched: 9. Germline V lookup: CDR1 MNHEY, CDR2 SMNVEV (reference sequence). The CDR3 protein is CASSLGETSGSYEQYF. The CDR3 DNA follows: TGTGCCAGCAGCCTCGGGGAGACTAGCGGCTCCTACGAGCAGTACTTC.

CDR3 sequence reads: CASTQVPGGYTF. CDR3 DNA: TGTGCCAGCACCCAGGTCCCAGGCGGCTACACCTTC. The chain employs TRBV19 and TRBJ1-2; the D is unclear. This CDR3 contains 12 residues. Germline loops: CDR1 LNHDA, CDR2 SQIVND (reference sequence). The ends were cut back, 9 bases at V and 8 bases at J, with 16 bases in the middle.

This clone was picked up a small number of times. This sequence joins TRBV2 and TRBJ2-7; TRBD1 might be the D (6 bases). Trimming stripped 5 bases from V and 4 bases from J, with 18 bases between. This CDR3 is 15 amino acids long. Germline V gives CDR1 SNHLY, CDR2 FYNNEI. The CDR3 bases are TGTGCCAGCAGTAGTCTTCGGACAGCCTCGTACGAGCAGTACTTC. This codes for CASSSLRTASYEQYF.

The genes are TRBV6-6 and TRBJ1-5, with 9 bases aligning to TRBD1. Per germline, CDR1 MNHNY and CDR2 SVGAGI (reference sequence). V trimming: 6 bases; J trimming: 4 bases; junction bases outside the gene matches: 7. This CDR3 has 15 residues. The chain's CDR3 is CASREQGARNQPQHF. The CDR3, as DNA: TGTGCCAGCAGGGAACAGGGGGCGAGGAATCAGCCCCAGCATTTT.

The gene calls are TRBV28 and TRBJ1-1; D is unresolved. Germline V lookup: CDR1 MDHEN, CDR2 SYDVKM. The CDR3 spans 12 residues. V gave up 6 bases and J gave up 5 bases, with 10 bases separating them. Here the CDR3 DNA reads TGTGCCAGCAGCCCTGGCTTTACTGAAGCTTTCTTT. This gives the protein CASSPGFTEAFF.

This clone was recorded a few times. The rearrangement uses TRBV5-1 and TRBJ2-3; possibly TRBD2 for D (6 bases). The germline gives CDR1 SGHRS, CDR2 YFSETQ. V lost 1 base and J 6 bases, leaving 9 bases between the germline ends. This CDR3 is built from 13 residues. This CDR3 is CASSLTSPDTQYF. The CDR3 DNA reads as TGCGCCAGCAGCTTGACTAGCCCCGATACGCAGTATTTT.

J is TRBJ1-2 and V is TRBV4-1, with D hard to call. V was cut by 1 base and J by 5 bases, with 11 bases left in between. The CDR3 runs to 14 residues. Germline CDR1 is MGHRA and CDR2 is YSYEKL. The CDR3 region is CASSQGETTYGYTF. CDR3 nucleotides: TGCGCCAGCAGCCAAGGTGAGACTACTTATGGCTACACCTTC.

This clone was seen only once. The J gene is TRBJ2-7, the V gene TRBV7-9, with a possible D match to TRBD2 (5 bases). This CDR3 comprises 15 residues. Looked up from germline, CDR1 is SEHNR and CDR2 is FQNEAQ (reference sequence). V was cut by 5 bases and J by 6 bases, with 20 bases left in between. CDR3 coding DNA: TGTGCCAGCAGCCCTCTTGGACTGAGCCGTGGCGAGCAGTACTTC. Translation gives CASSPLGLSRGEQYF.

This clone was counted only a few times. The CDR3 bases are TGTGCCTGGACGTGGGAGTACCAAGAGACCCAGTACTTC. Protein: CAWTWEYQETQYF. This rearrangement joins TRBV30 to TRBJ2-5, with D maybe TRBD2 (5 bases). CDR1 and CDR2 (germline): GTSNPN, SVGIG (reference sequence). Trimming cost V 4 bases and J 0 bases, with 9 bases left between them. The CDR3 length is 13 residues.

This clone occurred a few times. In the same sample, other DNA sequences code for this CDR3. The V call is TRBV27, the J call TRBJ2-3, with 10 bases identical to TRBD2. The CDR3 spans 15 residues. Unmatched junction bases numbered 4, after V lost 5 bases and J lost 2 bases. Germline CDR1 MNHEY, CDR2 SMNVEV (reference sequence). CDR3 protein: CASSPGTSATDTQYF. For the CDR3, the DNA is TGTGCCAGCAGTCCCGGGACTAGCGCCACAGATACGCAGTATTTT.

The chain employs TRBV28 and TRBJ2-7; TRBD1 agrees at 7 bases. The CDR3 covers 14 residues. Per the germline V gene, CDR1 is MDHEN and CDR2 is SYDVKM. V shed 6 bases, J shed 2 bases, and the junction held 7 bases outside the gene matches. For the CDR3, the DNA is TGTGCCAGCAGGATAGGGGGCGAGGCCTACGAGCAGTACTTC. It translates to CASRIGGEAYEQYF.